What follows are 17 T cell receptor beta chains derived from one specimen sequenced in a study of shared clonotypes between healthy human individuals (dated by TCRdb to about 2020). Library preparation was by the immunoSEQ multiplex PCR assay. In its TCRdb copy, this immuneACCESS table keeps in-frame sequences only and misses some clones. Where compared with another copy, unresolved V genes explain less than half of these, and the others have no known cause. Across this sample there are around 2.1 million clones, with under 95% seen only once. Jointly, the top ten make up more than 1.5% of the sample. CD8 naive samples were CD45RO-negative cells positively selected for CCR7, giving a CD45RA+CCR7+ population that excluded TemRA cells. Material: naive CD8+ T cells from PBMCs. What the cell subset or site label conveys for this sample: CD45RA+CCR7+. These receptors originate from a man aged 18 to 30 in good health. Some clones in this sample may be carry-over from other donors' samples.

A note on this clone: The same CDR3 is also encoded by other DNA sequences in this sample. This chain links TRBV29-1 with TRBJ1-2, with 7 bases fitting TRBD1. In germline, CDR1 is SQVTM, CDR2 ANQGSEA. The trim removed 7 bases at V and 2 bases at J, leaving 4 bases unmatched. This CDR3 is built from 12 residues. The DNA of the CDR3 is TGCAGCGCCACGGGACAGAACTATGGCTACACCTTC. As protein: CSATGQNYGYTF.

A remark on this clone: In the same sample, other DNA sequences code for this CDR3. The V and J genes are TRBV7-2 and TRBJ2-1; D is unresolved. The ends were cut back, 1 base at V and 3 bases at J, with 4 bases in the middle. CDR3 length equals 13 residues. In germline, CDR1 is SGHTA, CDR2 FQGNSA. The CDR3 reads CASSLGLYNEQFF. The CDR3 bases are TGTGCCAGCAGCTTAGGACTCTACAATGAGCAGTTCTTC.

The CDR3, as DNA: TGTGCCACCAGCAGAGAAGAGGGGCAGCAGCCCCAGCATTTT. The encoded protein is CATSREEGQQPQHF. The V and J genes are TRBV15 and TRBJ1-5, with D maybe TRBD1 (5 bases). The CDR3 has 14 amino acids. V was clipped by 0 bases and J by 7 bases, with 10 bases between them. CDR1 is LNHNV and CDR2 is YYDKDF in the germline V gene (reference sequence).

The chain carries TRBV2 and TRBJ1-1; D may be TRBD1 (6 bases). The V and J ends lost 4 bases and 2 bases respectively, with 11 bases between them. This CDR3 has 14 residues. Germline lookup yields CDR1 SNHLY and CDR2 FYNNEI. CDR3 protein: CASSVRGHNTEAFF. The DNA of the CDR3 is TGTGCCAGCAGTGTTAGGGGACATAACACTGAAGCTTTCTTT. Drawing the rest from reference TRBV2 and TRBJ1-1, the complete variable domain is EPEVTQTPSHQVTQMGQEVILRCVPISNHLYFYWYRQILGQKVEFLVSFYNNEISEKSEIFDDQFSVERPDGSNFTLKIRSTKLEDSAMYFCASSVRGHNTEAFFGQGTRLTVV.

This clone was counted once. This chain uses TRBV27 with TRBJ1-2; 7 bases are shared with TRBD1. The CDR3 consists of 17 residues. V was clipped by 6 bases and J by 7 bases; unmatched bases: 20. CDR1 MNHEY and CDR2 SMNVEV come from the germline V gene (reference sequence). In DNA, the CDR3 is TGTGCCAGCAGCCCGGACCCCGGGACAGTTAGTCACGGTGGCTACACCTTC. It yields the protein CASSPDPGTVSHGGYTF.

The V call is TRBV19, the J call TRBJ1-2; 9 positions match TRBD1. Losses at the gene ends were 4 bases for V and 4 bases for J; bases not matched to a gene: 7. The V gene's germline CDR1 is LNHDA and CDR2 SQIVND (reference sequence). The length of the CDR3 is 15 residues. For the CDR3, the DNA is TGTGCCAGTAGTAAGCCGGGACAGGGAATCTATGGCTACACCTTC. Translated: CASSKPGQGIYGYTF.

The table lists this clone with a count of one. This chain uses TRBV9 with TRBJ2-2; unclear D gene. Between the trimmed V and J ends, which lost 4 bases and 0 bases, there was a span of 13 bases. From germline, CDR1 is SGDLS and CDR2 YYNGEE. The CDR3 is 16 amino acids. CDR3 sequence reads: CASSPPIGPNTGELFF. The DNA for the CDR3 is TGTGCCAGCAGCCCTCCTATAGGACCGAACACCGGGGAGCTGTTTTTT.

The chain employs TRBV6-1 and TRBJ1-2, with 7 bases that match TRBD1. Trimming removed 0 bases from V and 4 bases from J; junction bases left unmatched: 8. Germline V lookup: CDR1 MNHNS, CDR2 SASEGT. This CDR3 has 16 amino acids. In DNA form, the CDR3 reads TGTGCCAGCAGTGAAGCGCTGGGACAGAACCCCTATGGCTACACCTTC. It translates to CASSEALGQNPYGYTF.

The genes are TRBV5-1 and TRBJ1-4; D might be TRBD1 (6 bases). From germline, CDR1 is SGHRS and CDR2 YFSETQ. Trimming cost V 3 bases and J 6 bases, with 12 bases left between them. This CDR3 spans 14 amino acids. DNA of the CDR3: TGCGCCAGCAGCTCAGGGGTCTTCGATGAAAAACTGTTTTTT. Its protein is CASSSGVFDEKLFF.

This clone was recorded only once. The CDR3 region is CASSSSGQGLFF. The CDR3 DNA follows: TGTGCCAGCAGCTCTTCGGGACAGGGTCTGTTCTTC. This rearrangement joins TRBV7-9 to TRBJ2-1; 9 bases agree with TRBD1. The V segment lost 4 bases and the J segment 15 bases; nucleotides outside the gene matches: 7. Germline lookup yields CDR1 SEHNR and CDR2 FQNEAQ (reference sequence). This CDR3 is 12 amino acids long.

The chain recombines TRBV9 with TRBJ2-1; D possibly corresponds to TRBD2 (5 bases). V shed 1 base and J shed 9 bases, with 8 bases lying between them. CDR3 length: 12 residues. The V gene's germline CDR1 is SGDLS and CDR2 YYNGEE. CDR3 sequence reads: CASSVREGEQFF. The CDR3 nucleotides are TGTGCCAGCAGCGTACGGGAAGGTGAGCAGTTCTTC.

The chain combines TRBV30 with TRBJ2-5; either TRBD1 or TRBD2 may supply D (6 bases each). The CDR3 totals 15 residues. Germline V gene data show CDR1 as GTSNPN and CDR2 as SVGIG (reference sequence). V lost 2 bases, J lost 2 bases, and 15 bases lay in between. Written as DNA, the CDR3 is TGTGCCTGGAGTCCGCCGGGGGCAGGGCAAGAGACCCAGTACTTC. Protein sequence: CAWSPPGAGQETQYF.

This clone was recorded a few times. At the DNA level, this CDR3 is encoded by other sequences in the same sample as well. J is TRBJ2-7 and V is TRBV7-9, with D hard to call. The V and J ends lost 0 bases and 2 bases respectively, with 8 bases between them. This CDR3 has 14 residues. The germline V gene encodes CDR1 SEHNR and CDR2 FQNEAQ (reference sequence). The CDR3 DNA follows: TGTGCCAGCAGCTTAGCGGGTCTTCCCTACGAGCAGTACTTC. This sequence encodes CASSLAGLPYEQYF.

The genes are TRBV7-9 and TRBJ2-1; D is unclear. Germline values: CDR1 SEHNR, CDR2 FQNEAQ (reference sequence). CDR3 size: 17 residues. V shed 0 bases and J shed 1 base, with 13 bases lying between them. The CDR3 DNA reads as TGTGCCAGCAGCTTAGCGCAGAGATTCTCGTCCTACAATGAGCAGTTCTTC. The encoded protein is CASSLAQRFSSYNEQFF.

The rearrangement joins TRBV2 to TRBJ2-7, with 7 bases that match TRBD2. The CDR3 has 13 residues. Per germline, CDR1 SNHLY and CDR2 FYNNEI. The junction had 6 bases not matched to a gene; V was cut back by 6 bases and J by 4 bases. The CDR3 is CASRPRGVYEQYF. CDR3 in DNA: TGTGCCAGCAGGCCTCGGGGGGTTTACGAGCAGTACTTC.

The J gene is TRBJ2-7, the V gene TRBV27; maybe TRBD2 (6 bases). Looked up from germline, CDR1 is MNHEY and CDR2 is SMNVEV (reference sequence). The CDR3 totals 15 residues. V lost 2 bases and J lost 4, with 15 bases in between. In DNA form, the CDR3 reads TGTGCCAGCAGTTTAAGGGGCGGGGCTGTTTACGAGCAGTACTTC. Protein: CASSLRGGAVYEQYF.

The V gene is TRBV6-5, the J gene TRBJ2-1; D is uncertain. Trimming shortened V by 2 bases and J by 7 bases, and 6 bases separated the two germline ends. The CDR3 runs to 12 residues. From germline, CDR1 is MNHEY and CDR2 SVGAGI. CDR3 protein: CASSYVLNEQFF. The DNA for the CDR3 is TGTGCCAGCAGTTACGTCTTGAATGAGCAGTTCTTC.